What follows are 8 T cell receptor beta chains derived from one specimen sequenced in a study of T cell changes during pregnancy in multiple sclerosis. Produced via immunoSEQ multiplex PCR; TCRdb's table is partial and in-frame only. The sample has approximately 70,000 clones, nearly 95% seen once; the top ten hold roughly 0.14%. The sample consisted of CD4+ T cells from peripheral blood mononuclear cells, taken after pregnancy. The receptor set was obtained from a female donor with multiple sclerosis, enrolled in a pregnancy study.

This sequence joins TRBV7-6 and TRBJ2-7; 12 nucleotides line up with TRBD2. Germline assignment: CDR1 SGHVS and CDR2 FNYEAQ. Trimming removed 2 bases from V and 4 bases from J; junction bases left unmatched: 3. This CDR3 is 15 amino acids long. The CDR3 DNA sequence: TGTGCCAGCAGCTTAAGGACTAGCGGGACTTACGAGCAGTACTTC. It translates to CASSLRTSGTYEQYF. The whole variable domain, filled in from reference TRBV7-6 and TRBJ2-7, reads GAGVSQSPRYKVTKRGQDVALRCDPISGHVSLYWYRQALGQGPEFLTYFNYEAQQDKSGLPNDRFSAERPEGSISTLTIQRTEQRDSAMYRCASSLRTSGTYEQYFGPGTRLTVT.

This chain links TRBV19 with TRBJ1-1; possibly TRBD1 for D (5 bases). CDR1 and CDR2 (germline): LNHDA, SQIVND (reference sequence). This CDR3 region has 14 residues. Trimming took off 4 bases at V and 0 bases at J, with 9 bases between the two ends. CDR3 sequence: CASSKTVMNTEAFF. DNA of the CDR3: TGTGCCAGTAGTAAGACAGTTATGAACACTGAAGCTTTCTTT.

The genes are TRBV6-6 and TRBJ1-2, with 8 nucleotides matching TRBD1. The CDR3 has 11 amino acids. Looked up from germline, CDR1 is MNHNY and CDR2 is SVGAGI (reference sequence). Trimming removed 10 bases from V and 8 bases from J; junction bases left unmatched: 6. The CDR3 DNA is TGTGCCACAGAGGACAGGGACGGCTACACCTTC. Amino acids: CATEDRDGYTF.

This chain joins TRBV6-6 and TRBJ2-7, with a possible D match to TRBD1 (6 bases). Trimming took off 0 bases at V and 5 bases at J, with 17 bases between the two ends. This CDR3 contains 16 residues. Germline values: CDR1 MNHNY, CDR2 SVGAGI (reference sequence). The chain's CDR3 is CASSYSGAGTTNEQYF. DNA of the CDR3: TGTGCCAGCAGTTACTCGGGGGCCGGGACAACTAACGAGCAGTACTTC.

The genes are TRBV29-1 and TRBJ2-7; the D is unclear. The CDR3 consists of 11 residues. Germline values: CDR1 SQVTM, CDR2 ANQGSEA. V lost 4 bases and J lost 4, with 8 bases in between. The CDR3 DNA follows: TGCAGCGTTGGCCAGAATTACGAGCAGTACTTC. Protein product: CSVGQNYEQYF.

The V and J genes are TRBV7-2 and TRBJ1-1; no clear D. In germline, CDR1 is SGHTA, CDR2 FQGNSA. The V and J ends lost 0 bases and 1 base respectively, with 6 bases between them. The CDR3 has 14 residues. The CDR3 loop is CASSLASENTEAFF. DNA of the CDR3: TGTGCCAGCAGCTTAGCGTCAGAGAACACTGAAGCTTTCTTT.

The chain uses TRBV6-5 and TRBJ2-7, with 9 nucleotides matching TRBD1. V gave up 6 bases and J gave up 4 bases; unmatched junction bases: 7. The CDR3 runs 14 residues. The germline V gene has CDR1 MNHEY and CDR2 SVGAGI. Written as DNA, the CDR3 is TGTGCCAGCAGCCCACCGGGACAGGGATACGAGCAGTACTTC. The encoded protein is CASSPPGQGYEQYF.

CDR3 residues: CASSMGEARDEQYF. For the CDR3, the DNA is TGTGCCAGTAGTATGGGGGAGGCGAGGGACGAGCAGTACTTC. V usage is TRBV19 and J usage is TRBJ2-7; TRBD2 might be the D (6 bases). This CDR3 is 14 amino acids long. V gave up 3 bases and J gave up 5 bases, with 14 bases separating them. Germline CDR1 and CDR2: LNHDA and SQIVND (reference sequence). Variable domain in full (rest from reference TRBV19 and TRBJ2-7): DGGITQSPKYLFRKEGQNVTLSCEQNLNHDAMYWYRQDPGQGLRLIYYSQIVNDFQKGDIAEGYSVSREKKESFPLTVTSAQKNPTAFYLCASSMGEARDEQYFGPGTRLTVT.